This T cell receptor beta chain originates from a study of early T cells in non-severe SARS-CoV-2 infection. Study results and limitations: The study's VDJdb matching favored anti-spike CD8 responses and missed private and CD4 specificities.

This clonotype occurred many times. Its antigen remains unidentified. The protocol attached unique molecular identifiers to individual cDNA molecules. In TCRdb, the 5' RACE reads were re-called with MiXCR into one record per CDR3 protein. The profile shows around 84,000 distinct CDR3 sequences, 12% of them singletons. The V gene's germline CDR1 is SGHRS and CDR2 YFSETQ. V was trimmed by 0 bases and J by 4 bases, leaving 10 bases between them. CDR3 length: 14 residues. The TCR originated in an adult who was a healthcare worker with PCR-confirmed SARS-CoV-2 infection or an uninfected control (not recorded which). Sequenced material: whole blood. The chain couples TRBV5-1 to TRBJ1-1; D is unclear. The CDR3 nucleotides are TGCGCCAGCAGCTTGGAAGGACCAGCCACTGAAGCTTTCTTT. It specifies CASSLEGPATEAFF.